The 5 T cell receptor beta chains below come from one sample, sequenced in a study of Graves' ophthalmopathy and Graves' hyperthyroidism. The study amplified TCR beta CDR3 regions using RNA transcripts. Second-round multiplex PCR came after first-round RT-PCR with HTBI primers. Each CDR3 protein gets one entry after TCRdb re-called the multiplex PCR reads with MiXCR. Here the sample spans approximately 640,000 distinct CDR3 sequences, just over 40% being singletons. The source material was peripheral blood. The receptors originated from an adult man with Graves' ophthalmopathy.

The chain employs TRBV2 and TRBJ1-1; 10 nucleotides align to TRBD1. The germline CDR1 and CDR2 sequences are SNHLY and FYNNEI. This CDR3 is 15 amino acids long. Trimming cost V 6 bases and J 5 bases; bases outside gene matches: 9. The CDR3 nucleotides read TGTGCCAGCAGCGTGGGACAGGGGTTTAGGACTGAAGCTTTCTTT. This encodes CASSVGQGFRTEAFF. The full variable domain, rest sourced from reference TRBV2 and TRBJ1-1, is EPEVTQTPSHQVTQMGQEVILRCVPISNHLYFYWYRQILGQKVEFLVSFYNNEISEKSEIFDDQFSVERPDGSNFTLKIRSTKLEDSAMYFCASSVGQGFRTEAFFGQGTRLTVV.

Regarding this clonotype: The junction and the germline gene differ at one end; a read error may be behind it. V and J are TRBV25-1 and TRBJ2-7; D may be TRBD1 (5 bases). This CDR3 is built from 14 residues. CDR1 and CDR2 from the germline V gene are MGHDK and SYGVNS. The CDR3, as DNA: TGTGCCAGCAGGACAGTCTTAGACTCCTACGAGCAGTGCTTC. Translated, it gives CASRTVLDSYEQCF.

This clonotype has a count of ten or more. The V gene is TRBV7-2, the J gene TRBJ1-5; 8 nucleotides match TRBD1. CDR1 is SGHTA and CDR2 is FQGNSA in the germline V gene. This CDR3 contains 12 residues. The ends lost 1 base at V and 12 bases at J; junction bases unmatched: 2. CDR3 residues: CASSLDTGGQHF. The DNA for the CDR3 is TGTGCCAGCAGCTTAGATACAGGGGGCCAGCATTTT.

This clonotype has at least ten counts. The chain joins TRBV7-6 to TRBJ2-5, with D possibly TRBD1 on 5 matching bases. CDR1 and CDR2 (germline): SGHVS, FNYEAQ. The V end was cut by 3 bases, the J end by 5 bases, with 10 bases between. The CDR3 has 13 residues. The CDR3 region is CASSLQGRETQYF. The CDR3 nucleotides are TGTGCCAGCAGCTTGCAGGGCCGGGAGACCCAGTACTTC.

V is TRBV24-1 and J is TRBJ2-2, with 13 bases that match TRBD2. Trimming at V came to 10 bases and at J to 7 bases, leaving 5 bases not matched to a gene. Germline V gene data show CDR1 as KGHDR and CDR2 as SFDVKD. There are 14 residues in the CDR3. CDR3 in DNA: TGTGCCACTAGGACTAGCGGGAGTTTCGGGGAGCTGTTTTTT. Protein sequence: CATRTSGSFGELFF.